The clone carrying this TCR beta chain turned up a few times. Its antigen is unknown. This sequence may be a read error, since a much larger clone differs from it by one base. From the multiplex PCR reads, TCRdb called clonotypes with MiXCR, one entry per CDR3 protein. The table records 150,000 to 200,000 distinct CDR3 sequences, roughly a third of them present only once. These data originate in a study of breast tumors, draining lymph nodes, adjacent tissues. Broader study findings: Most tumor T cells seemingly derive from lymph node, then expand in tumor. Tumor T cell lymph node origin was a supported hypothesis, not proven. Tumors had less TCR diversity than lymph nodes, more than nontumor tissue. Luminal-like breast cancer showed significantly higher tumor–nontumor repertoire similarity than basal-like.

The CDR3 sequence is 13 residues long. V lost 2 bases and J lost 9, with 14 bases in between. Per the germline V gene, CDR1 is SEHNR and CDR2 is FQNEAQ (reference sequence). Samples came from axillary lymph nodes draining the breast cancer. This TCR derives from a female donor with breast cancer. Some clones in this sample may be carry-over from other donors' samples. The chain recombines TRBV7-9 with TRBJ2-7, with D perhaps TRBD2 (6 bases). Sequencing was carried out using axillary lymph node tissue. The CDR3 loop is CASSLHRGAGQYF. DNA of the CDR3: TGTGCCAGCAGCTTACATCGCGGGGCCGGGCAGTACTTC.